This TCR beta chain was obtained from a study of a mutant IDH1 vaccine in newly diagnosed glioma. Method: immunoSEQ multiplex PCR; TCRdb's copy keeps in-frame clones and lacks some. This sample carries 45,000 to 60,000 clones, 90% to 95% of them seen once, and the ten largest clones take 2% to 2.5%. On this clone itself: Its antigen is as yet unknown.

The CDR3 sequence is 13 residues long. The V end was cut by 4 bases, the J end by 2 bases, with 9 bases between. Germline CDR1 reads SEHNR; CDR2 reads FQNEAQ (reference sequence). Time point: week 11, during vaccination. What each vaccine dose contained was 300 ug of mutant IDH1 20-mer peptide, accompanied by topical imiquimod. The study enrolled donors with new WHO grade 3 or 4 IDH1-mutant, ATRX-lost astrocytomas. This chain uses TRBV7-9 with TRBJ2-7, with D perhaps TRBD1 (6 bases). The receptor was derived from a man in his fifties with glioma. This specimen was PBMCs, taken from a glioma patient whose treatment included an IDH1 peptide vaccine. Here the CDR3 reads CASSYGQTYEQYF. The CDR3 region has the DNA TGTGCCAGCAGCTACGGACAGACCTACGAGCAGTACTTC. Filled out from reference TRBV7-9 and TRBJ2-7, the complete variable domain reads DTGVSQNPRHKITKRGQNVTFRCDPISEHNRLYWYRQTLGQGPEFLTYFQNEAQLEKSRLLSDRFSAERPKGSFSTLEIQRTEQGDSAMYLCASSYGQTYEQYFGPGTRLTVT.